Following are 19 T cell receptor beta chains from one sample sequenced in a study of shared clonotypes between healthy human individuals. Sequencing used immunoSEQ multiplex PCR; TCRdb keeps in-frame clones, though not all of them. The sample holds roughly 530,000 clones, 90% to 96% seen once. Material: naive CD4+ T cells sorted from blood. Subset noted: CD45RA+ positively selected. These receptors were collected from a woman in her 30s in good health.

CDR3 in DNA: TGCAGCGTTCGGTCGAGCTCTGGAAACACCATATATTTT. Translated, it gives CSVRSSSGNTIYF. The chain combines TRBV29-1 with TRBJ1-3, with D unresolved. Looked up from germline, CDR1 is SQVTM and CDR2 is ANQGSEA. V was cut by 5 bases and J by 0 bases, with 8 bases left in between. CDR3 size: 13 residues.

The V call is TRBV2, the J call TRBJ2-2, with TRBD2 identical over 7 bases. V dropped 7 bases and J dropped 4; count of bases not matched to a gene: 6. Germline V lookup: CDR1 SNHLY, CDR2 FYNNEI. The CDR3 covers 14 residues. The CDR3 sequence is CASKAGESTGELFF. The CDR3 nucleotides are TGTGCCAGCAAGGCGGGAGAGAGCACCGGGGAGCTGTTTTTT.

This sequence joins TRBV7-2 and TRBJ2-1; D gene unclear. Per germline, CDR1 SGHTA and CDR2 FQGNSA. V was trimmed by 2 bases and J by 0 bases, leaving 8 bases between them. The CDR3 runs to 15 residues. The CDR3 region is CASSLSPSSYNEQFF. CDR3 nucleotides: TGTGCCAGCAGCTTATCCCCGAGCTCCTACAATGAGCAGTTCTTC.

V and J are TRBV29-1 and TRBJ2-7, with a possible D match to TRBD1 (5 bases). The length of the CDR3 is 14 residues. CDR1 SQVTM and CDR2 ANQGSEA come from the germline V gene. Trimming removed 4 bases at V and 2 bases at J, with 15 bases between. The DNA for the CDR3 is TGCAGCGTTGGTGACAGATATCCTACCTACGAGCAGTACTTC. Its translation: CSVGDRYPTYEQYF.

The V call is TRBV5-4, the J call TRBJ1-2; unclear D gene. The CDR3 is 13 amino acids. Trimming cost V 4 bases and J 4 bases, with 11 bases left between them. The germline gives CDR1 SGHNT, CDR2 YYREEE (reference sequence). The CDR3 nucleotides read TGTGCCAGCAGCCCGATGGGAACCTATGGCTACACCTTC. As protein: CASSPMGTYGYTF.

This sequence joins TRBV5-1 and TRBJ2-2, with D perhaps being TRBD1 or TRBD2 (5 bases each). Germline V gene data show CDR1 as SGHRS and CDR2 as YFSETQ. This CDR3 is 14 amino acids long. V lost 3 bases to trimming and J lost 1 base, with 7 bases between them. The CDR3: CASSWDGNTGELFF. The CDR3 DNA reads as TGCGCCAGCAGCTGGGACGGGAACACCGGGGAGCTGTTTTTT.

The chain has TRBV28 and TRBJ1-2; D is possibly TRBD1 (5 bases). Trimming stripped 6 bases from V and 6 bases from J, with 14 bases between. The germline CDR1 and CDR2 sequences are MDHEN and SYDVKM. This CDR3 region has 13 residues. This chain's CDR3 is CASRRDSRDGYTF. In DNA form, the CDR3 reads TGTGCCAGCAGGAGAGACAGCCGGGATGGCTACACCTTC.

This rearrangement joins TRBV5-1 to TRBJ2-4; 8 bases align to TRBD1. The CDR3 loop spans 15 amino acids. From germline, CDR1 is SGHRS and CDR2 YFSETQ. V trimming: 2 bases; J trimming: 7 bases; junction bases outside the gene matches: 8. The DNA for the CDR3 is TGCGCCAGCAGCTTTGGTTCTGGACAGGGCAACATTCAGTACTTC. Translating it yields CASSFGSGQGNIQYF.

In the case of this clone: The sample holds other DNA sequences that translate to the same CDR3. This chain links TRBV6-5 with TRBJ1-5, with 10 bases that match TRBD1. The CDR3 contains 15 residues. Per the germline V gene, CDR1 is MNHEY and CDR2 is SVGAGI. V was pared by 6 bases and J by 1 base, with 3 bases of the junction left unmatched. CDR3 sequence (DNA): TGTGCCAGCAGCCCGGACAGGGGGAGCAATCAGCCCCAGCATTTT. As protein: CASSPDRGSNQPQHF.

The chain employs TRBV5-6 and TRBJ1-1; a possible D gene is TRBD1 (5 bases). Germline V gene data show CDR1 as SGHDT and CDR2 as YYEEEE. The CDR3 length is 14 residues. Trimming removed 0 bases at V and 1 base at J, with 7 bases between. CDR3 residues: CASSLAGTNTEAFF. Written as DNA, the CDR3 is TGTGCCAGCAGCTTGGCCGGGACGAACACTGAAGCTTTCTTT.

The V call is TRBV5-1, the J call TRBJ1-2; 7 bases are a match to TRBD1. CDR1 and CDR2 from the germline V gene are SGHRS and YFSETQ. CDR3 size: 15 residues. J was trimmed by 2 bases and V by 0 bases; bases with no gene match: 4. CDR3 amino acids: CASSLGGTDNYGYTF. CDR3 bases: TGCGCCAGCAGCTTGGGCGGGACAGACAACTATGGCTACACCTTC.

The chain uses TRBV19 and TRBJ1-2; 10 bases are shared with TRBD1. This CDR3 contains 15 residues. Germline V lookup: CDR1 LNHDA, CDR2 SQIVND (reference sequence). V dropped 6 bases and J dropped 2; count of bases not matched to a gene: 6. This CDR3 reads CASRDRGHANYGYTF. The CDR3 nucleotides read TGTGCCAGTAGAGACAGGGGGCACGCCAACTATGGCTACACCTTC.

This chain joins TRBV9 and TRBJ2-6; no clear D gene. This CDR3 contains 15 residues. Germline CDR1 reads SGDLS; CDR2 reads YYNGEE. Trimming took off 6 bases at V and 3 bases at J, with 13 bases between the two ends. The CDR3 region has the DNA TGTGCCAGCATGAGGTCTCTCGGTGGGGCCAACGTCCTGACTTTC. It encodes CASMRSLGGANVLTF.

The chain recombines TRBV28 with TRBJ2-1; 7 bases are shared with TRBD2. V shed 5 bases and J 3 bases; nucleotides not matched to a gene: 4. This CDR3 spans 14 amino acids. CDR1 is MDHEN, CDR2 SYDVKM, per germline. CDR3 loop: CASSTWTSYNEQFF. In nucleotides, the CDR3 is TGTGCCAGCAGTACTTGGACTAGCTACAATGAGCAGTTCTTC.

The chain carries TRBV11-3 and TRBJ2-1; D possibly corresponds to TRBD2 (6 bases). The length of the CDR3 is 12 residues. Looked up from germline, CDR1 is SGHNT and CDR2 is YENEEA. V lost 1 base, J lost 10 bases, and 8 bases lay in between. CDR3: CASSLAGVEQFF. The CDR3 nucleotides read TGTGCCAGCAGCTTAGCGGGAGTGGAGCAGTTCTTC.

The V gene is TRBV15, the J gene TRBJ1-6; 10 bases line up with TRBD1. This CDR3 is built from 19 residues. The V gene's germline CDR1 is LNHNV and CDR2 YYDKDF (reference sequence). The V gene end was trimmed by 3 bases and the J gene end by 8 bases; junction bases not matched to a gene: 16. Written as DNA, the CDR3 is TGTGCCACCAGCAGTAAGGGCCCCGGGACAGGGGCATTGCATTCACCCCTCCACTTT. It encodes CATSSKGPGTGALHSPLHF.

The chain couples TRBV30 to TRBJ1-1; possibly TRBD1 for D (5 bases). The germline CDR1 and CDR2 sequences are GTSNPN and SVGIG (reference sequence). Trimming left V 2 bases short and J 5 bases short, with 21 bases between. The CDR3 runs to 16 residues. The CDR3 DNA follows: TGTGCCTGGAGTCCAACCTTTGTGGGGGATGTGACTGAAGCTTTCTTT. As protein: CAWSPTFVGDVTEAFF. The complete variable domain, with remaining parts taken from reference TRBV30 and TRBJ1-1, reads SQTIHQWPATLVQPVGSPLSLECTVEGTSNPNLYWYRQAAGRGLQLLFYSVGIGQISSEVPQNLSASRPQDRQFILSSKKLLLSDSGFYLCAWSPTFVGDVTEAFFGQGTRLTVV.

J is TRBJ2-5 and V is TRBV7-3; D perhaps matches TRBD1 (5 bases). Germline-derived CDR1 and CDR2 are SGHTA and FQGTGA. Trimming shortened V by 5 bases and J by 1 base, and 8 bases separated the two germline ends. The CDR3 covers 13 residues. Here the CDR3 DNA reads TGTGCCAGCAGCGGGGCGGTCCAAGAGACCCAGTACTTC. Its translation is CASSGAVQETQYF. Supplemented by reference TRBV7-3 and TRBJ2-5, the full variable domain reads GAGVSQTPSNKVTEKGKYVELRCDPISGHTALYWYRQSLGQGPEFLIYFQGTGAADDSGLPNDRFFAVRPEGSVSTLKIQRTERGDSAVYLCASSGAVQETQYFGPGTRLLVL.

This chain connects TRBV9 to TRBJ1-5; D not resolved. Germline V lookup: CDR1 SGDLS, CDR2 YYNGEE. This CDR3 is built from 11 residues. V lost 7 bases, J lost 2 bases, and 4 bases lay in between. CDR3 residues: CASQGNQPQHF. CDR3 bases: TGTGCCAGCCAGGGCAATCAGCCCCAGCATTTT.